Sequencing of this T cell receptor beta chain was carried out in a study of blood T cell repertoires in COVID-19. Study-level information: Donors in the United States, Italy and Spain gave samples during acute or convalescent COVID-19.

Authors' methods: How many nucleated cells were present was estimated from reference gene primer amplification. TCRdb keeps only in-frame clones here, not all; method: immunoSEQ multiplex PCR. D and trimming come from the DNA, and the V and J calls and clone size come from that table. The sample records 110,000 or so clones, 75% to 90% being singletons. This clone was seen just once. CDR1 and CDR2 from the germline V gene are SGHNT and YYREEE (reference sequence). CDR3 length: 13 residues. V gave up 3 bases and J gave up 2 bases, with 6 bases separating them. The specimen was peripheral blood. The receptor was derived from a woman in her sixties or seventies with COVID-19, enrolled during active disease. The J gene is TRBJ1-5, the V gene TRBV5-4; D gene uncertain. CDR3 in DNA: TGTGCCAGCAGCTCCGGGGGCAATCAGCCCCAGCATTTT. Translated, it gives CASSSGGNQPQHF.